This T cell receptor beta chain was recovered during a study of cytomegalovirus exposure and HLA in healthy donors. Healthy bone marrow donors made up the donors. The CDR3 runs 17 residues. The germline gives CDR1 SEHNR, CDR2 FQNEAQ (reference sequence). The J segment lost 3 bases and the V segment lost 3 bases, leaving 6 bases of the junction unmatched. In the PCR, 60 Vbeta and 13 Jbeta primers were used. Profiled with immunoSEQ multiplex PCR; TCRdb holds only in-frame clones, not every one. Altogether 150,000 to 200,000 clones are present, roughly 75% being singletons, with the ten largest covering around 8.3%.

The receptor's source is a woman aged 40 to 49 in good health and CMV-seropositive. The rearrangement uses TRBV7-9 and TRBJ2-2, with TRBD2 matching 11 bases. Sequencing was performed on PBMCs. The DNA for the CDR3 is TGTGCCAGCAGCTTGGGAACTAGCGGGAGAGACACCGGGGAGCTGTTTTTT. This gives the protein CASSLGTSGRDTGELFF.